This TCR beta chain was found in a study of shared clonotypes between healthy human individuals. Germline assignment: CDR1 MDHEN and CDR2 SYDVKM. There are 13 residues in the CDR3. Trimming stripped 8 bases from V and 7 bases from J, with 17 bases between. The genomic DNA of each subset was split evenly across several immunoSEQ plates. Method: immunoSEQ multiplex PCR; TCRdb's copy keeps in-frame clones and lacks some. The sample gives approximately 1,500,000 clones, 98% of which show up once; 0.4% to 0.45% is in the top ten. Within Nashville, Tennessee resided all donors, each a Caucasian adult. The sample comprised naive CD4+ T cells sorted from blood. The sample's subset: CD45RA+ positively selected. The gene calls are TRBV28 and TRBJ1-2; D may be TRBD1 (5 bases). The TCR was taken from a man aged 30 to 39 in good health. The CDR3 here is CASLLLGRGGYTF. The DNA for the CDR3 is TGTGCCAGCCTGCTTCTGGGGCGCGGTGGCTACACCTTC.